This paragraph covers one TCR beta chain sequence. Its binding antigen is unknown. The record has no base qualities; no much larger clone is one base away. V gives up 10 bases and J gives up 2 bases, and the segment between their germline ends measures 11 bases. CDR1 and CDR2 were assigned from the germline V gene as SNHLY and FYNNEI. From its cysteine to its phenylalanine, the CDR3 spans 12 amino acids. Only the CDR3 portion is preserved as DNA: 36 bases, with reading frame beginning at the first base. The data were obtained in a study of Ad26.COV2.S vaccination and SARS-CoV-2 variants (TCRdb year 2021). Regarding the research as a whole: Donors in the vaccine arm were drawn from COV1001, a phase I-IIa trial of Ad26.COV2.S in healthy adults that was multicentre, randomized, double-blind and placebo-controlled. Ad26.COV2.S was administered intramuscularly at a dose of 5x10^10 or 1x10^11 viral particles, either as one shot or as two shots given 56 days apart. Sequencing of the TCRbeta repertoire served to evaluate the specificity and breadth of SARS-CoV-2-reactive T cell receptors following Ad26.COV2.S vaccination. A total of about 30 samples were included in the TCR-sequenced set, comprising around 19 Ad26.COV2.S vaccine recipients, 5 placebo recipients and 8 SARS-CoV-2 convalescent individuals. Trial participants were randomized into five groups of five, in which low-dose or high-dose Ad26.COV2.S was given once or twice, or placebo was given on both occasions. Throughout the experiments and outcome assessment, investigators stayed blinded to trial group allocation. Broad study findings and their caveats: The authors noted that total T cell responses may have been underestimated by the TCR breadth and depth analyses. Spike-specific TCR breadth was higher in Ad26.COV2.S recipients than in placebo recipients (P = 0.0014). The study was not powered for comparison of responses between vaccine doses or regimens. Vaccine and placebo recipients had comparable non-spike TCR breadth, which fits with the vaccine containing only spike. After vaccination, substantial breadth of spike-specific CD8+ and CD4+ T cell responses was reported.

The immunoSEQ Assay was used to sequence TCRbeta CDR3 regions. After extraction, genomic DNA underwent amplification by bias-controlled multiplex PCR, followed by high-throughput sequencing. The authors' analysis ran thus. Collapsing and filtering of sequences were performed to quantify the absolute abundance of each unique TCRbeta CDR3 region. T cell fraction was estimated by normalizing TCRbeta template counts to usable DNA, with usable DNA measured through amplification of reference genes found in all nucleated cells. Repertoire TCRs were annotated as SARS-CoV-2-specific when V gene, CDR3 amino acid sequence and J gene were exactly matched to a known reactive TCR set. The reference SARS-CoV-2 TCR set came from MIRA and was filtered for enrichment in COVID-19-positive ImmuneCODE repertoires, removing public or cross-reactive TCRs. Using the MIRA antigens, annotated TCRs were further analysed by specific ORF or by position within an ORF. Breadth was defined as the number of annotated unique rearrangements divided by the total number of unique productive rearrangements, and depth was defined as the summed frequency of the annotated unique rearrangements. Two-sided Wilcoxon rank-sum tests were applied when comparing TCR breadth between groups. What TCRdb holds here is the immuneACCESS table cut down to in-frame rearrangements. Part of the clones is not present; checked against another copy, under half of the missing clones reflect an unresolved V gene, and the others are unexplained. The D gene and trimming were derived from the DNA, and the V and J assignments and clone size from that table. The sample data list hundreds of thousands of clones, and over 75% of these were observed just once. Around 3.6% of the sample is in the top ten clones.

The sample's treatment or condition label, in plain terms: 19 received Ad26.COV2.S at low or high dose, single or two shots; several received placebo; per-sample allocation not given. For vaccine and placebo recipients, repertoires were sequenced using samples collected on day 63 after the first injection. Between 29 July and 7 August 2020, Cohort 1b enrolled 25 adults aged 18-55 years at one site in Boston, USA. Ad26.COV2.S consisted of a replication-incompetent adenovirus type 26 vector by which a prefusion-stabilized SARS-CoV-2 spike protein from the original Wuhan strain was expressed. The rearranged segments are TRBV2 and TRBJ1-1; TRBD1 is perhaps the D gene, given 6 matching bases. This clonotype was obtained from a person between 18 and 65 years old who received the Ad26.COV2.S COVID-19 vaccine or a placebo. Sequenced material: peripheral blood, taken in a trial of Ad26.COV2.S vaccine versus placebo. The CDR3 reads CATGTLNTEAFF. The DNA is TGTGCCACCGGGACACTCAACACTGAAGCTTTCTTT.